This record covers a single T cell receptor (beta chain). The table came from immunoSEQ multiplex PCR; TCRdb's copy has only in-frame clones and leaves some out. The sample lists about 33,000 clones; around 96% were seen once. Germline-derived CDR1 and CDR2 are SGHRS and YFSETQ. The CDR3 totals 15 residues. The J segment lost 3 bases and the V segment lost 4 bases, leaving 10 bases of the junction unmatched. The data belong to a study of circulating and synovial CD4+ cells in juvenile arthritis. Source material: CD4+ T cells from blood. The chain employs TRBV5-1 and TRBJ2-7, with 7 bases aligning to TRBD2. The sequence was obtained from a human donor with juvenile idiopathic arthritis. CDR3 residues: CASSDGLVSSYEQYF. The CDR3 DNA reads TGCGCCAGCAGCGACGGACTAGTGTCCAGCTACGAGCAGTACTTC.